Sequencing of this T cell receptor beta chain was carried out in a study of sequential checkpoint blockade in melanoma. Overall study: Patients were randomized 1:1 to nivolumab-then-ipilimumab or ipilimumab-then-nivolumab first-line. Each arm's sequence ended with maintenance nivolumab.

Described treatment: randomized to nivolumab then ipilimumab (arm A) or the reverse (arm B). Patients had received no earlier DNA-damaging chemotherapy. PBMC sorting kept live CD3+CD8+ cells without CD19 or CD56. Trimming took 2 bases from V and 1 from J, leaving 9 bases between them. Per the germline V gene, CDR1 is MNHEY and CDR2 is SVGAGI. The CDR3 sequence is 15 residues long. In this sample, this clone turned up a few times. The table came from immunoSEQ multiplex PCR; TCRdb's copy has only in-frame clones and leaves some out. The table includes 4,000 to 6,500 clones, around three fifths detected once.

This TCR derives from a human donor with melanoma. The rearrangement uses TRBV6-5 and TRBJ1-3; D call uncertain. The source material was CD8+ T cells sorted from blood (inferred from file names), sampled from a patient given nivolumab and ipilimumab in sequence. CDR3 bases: TGTGCCAGCAGTTACGAGGGATCGTCTGGAAACACCATATATTTT. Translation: CASSYEGSSGNTIYF.